One and the same sample provided the 3 T cell receptor beta chains below, sequenced in a study of beta chain features in type 1 diabetes (dated by TCRdb to between 2018 and 2020). The library was produced with the immunoSEQ multiplex PCR assay. The entire amount of isolated RNA was reverse transcribed using the High Capacity cDNA Reverse Transcription Kit, so the sequenced TCRB transcripts were expressed ones. TCRdb provides this immuneACCESS table in a form limited to in-frame rearrangements. Some clones are lacking; in checked studies, under half of them reflect an unresolved V gene, and why the rest are absent is not known. Across this sample there are roughly 40,000 clones, with roughly 49% seen only once. Jointly, the top ten make up more than 0.6% of the sample. The source material was central memory CD4+ T cells from blood. The source of these receptors is a woman in her late teens or twenties in good health.

V is TRBV7-2 and J is TRBJ2-5, with D tentatively TRBD2 (5 bases). CDR1 SGHTA and CDR2 FQGNSA come from the germline V gene. The CDR3 sequence is 13 residues long. V was clipped by 5 bases and J by 5 bases, with 12 bases between them. The CDR3 region is CASSPGLRETQYF. The DNA for the CDR3 is TGTGCCAGCAGCCCTGGACTGCGGGAGACCCAGTACTTC. The variable domain in full, completed from reference TRBV7-2 and TRBJ2-5, reads GAGVSQSPSNKVTEKGKDVELRCDPISGHTALYWYRQSLGQGLEFLIYFQGNSAPDKSGLPSDRFSAERTGGSVSTLTIQRTQQEDSAVYLCASSPGLRETQYFGPGTRLLVL.

This clone showed up just a few times. J is TRBJ1-2 and V is TRBV4-1; unclear D gene. Germline V gives CDR1 MGHRA, CDR2 YSYEKL. This CDR3 region has 13 residues. V shed 0 bases and J shed 9 bases, with 11 bases lying between them. The CDR3 here is CASSQDLWRSYTF. The CDR3 DNA reads TGCGCCAGCAGCCAAGACCTCTGGCGGAGCTACACCTTC.

This clone was seen a few times. The CDR3 nucleotides read TGTGCCAGCAGCAAACAGGGGGCGACCCCTGAAGCTTTCTTT. It specifies CASSKQGATPEAFF. V and J are TRBV6-5 and TRBJ1-1, with TRBD1 identical over 9 bases. J was trimmed by 6 bases and V by 6 bases; bases with no gene match: 8. CDR3 size: 14 residues. CDR1 and CDR2 (germline): MNHEY, SVGAGI.